The sequence of this TCR beta chain was determined in a study of immune evolution from preneoplasia to lung adenocarcinoma. The CDR3 has 12 residues. Per the germline V gene, CDR1 is SEHNR and CDR2 is FQNEAQ (reference sequence). The V end was cut by 5 bases, the J end by 4 bases, with 9 bases between. Profiling relied on immunoSEQ multiplex PCR, and the TCRdb table lists in-frame clones only, not all of them. The sample consists of some 2,800 clones, around 83% of them appearing once. Study-wide points: Top clone share appeared to fall from AAH through AIS, MIA, adenocarcinoma.

As concerns this clone: Its antigen is currently unknown.

Each case's diagnosis was confirmed by two pathologists on H&E. The specimen sequenced was FFPE atypical adenomatous hyperplasia tissue from the lung. Specified subset: atypical adenomatous hyperplasia (AAH), lung preneoplasia. This chain connects TRBV7-9 to TRBJ2-7, with a weak D call TRBD1 (6 bases). This sequence originates from a person aged 70 to 85 with lung adenocarcinoma. In DNA form, the CDR3 reads TGTGCCAGCAGCCCGAGGGGGTACGAGCAGTACTTC. It encodes CASSPRGYEQYF.